This T cell receptor (beta chain) originates from a study of blood T cell repertoires in COVID-19. Study-level information: PBMCs, B-cell-depleted T cells, or T cells were the source of the cDNA or gDNA that made up the material.

The CDR3 runs 13 residues. The V gene end was trimmed by 3 bases and the J gene end by 5 bases; junction bases not matched to a gene: 3. Germline assignment: CDR1 SGHRS and CDR2 YFSETQ. Residents of about two dozen US areas, aged roughly 18 to 90 years, made up the participants. Original methodology: It was from reference gene primer amplification that nucleated cell counts were estimated. TCRdb keeps only in-frame clones here, not all; method: immunoSEQ multiplex PCR. V and J calls and clone size are as listed in that table; D and trimming were resolved from the DNA. This table has under 300,000 clones, 88% appearing once.

The receptor was isolated from a woman aged 55-70 years in a cohort exposed to, infected with or recovered from COVID-19 (not recorded which). J is TRBJ1-1 and V is TRBV5-1, with TRBD1 matching 8 bases. Sequenced input: PBMCs or T cells enriched from blood (not recorded which). CDR3 nucleotides: TGCGCCAGCAGCTCGGGACAGGTAACTGAAGCTTTCTTT. Its protein product is CASSSGQVTEAFF.